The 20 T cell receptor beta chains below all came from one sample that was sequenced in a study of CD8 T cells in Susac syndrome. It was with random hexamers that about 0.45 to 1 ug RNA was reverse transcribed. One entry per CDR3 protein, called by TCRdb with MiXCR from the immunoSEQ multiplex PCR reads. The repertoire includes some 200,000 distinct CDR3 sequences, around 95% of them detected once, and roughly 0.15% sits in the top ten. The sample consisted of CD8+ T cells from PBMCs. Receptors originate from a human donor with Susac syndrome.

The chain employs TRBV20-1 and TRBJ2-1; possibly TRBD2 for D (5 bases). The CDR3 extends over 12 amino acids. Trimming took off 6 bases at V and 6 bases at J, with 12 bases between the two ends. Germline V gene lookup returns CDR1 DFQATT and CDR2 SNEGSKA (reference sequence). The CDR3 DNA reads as TGCAGTGCAGGAACAGAGGGCAATGAGCAGTTCTTC. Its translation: CSAGTEGNEQFF.

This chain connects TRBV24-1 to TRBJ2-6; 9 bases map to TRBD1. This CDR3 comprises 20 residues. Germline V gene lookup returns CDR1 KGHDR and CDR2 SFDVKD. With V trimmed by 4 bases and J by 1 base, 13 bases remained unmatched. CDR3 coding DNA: TGTGCCACCAGTGACCCAAGGAGGACAGGGGACTCTTCTGGGGCCAACGTCCTGACTTTC. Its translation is CATSDPRRTGDSSGANVLTF.

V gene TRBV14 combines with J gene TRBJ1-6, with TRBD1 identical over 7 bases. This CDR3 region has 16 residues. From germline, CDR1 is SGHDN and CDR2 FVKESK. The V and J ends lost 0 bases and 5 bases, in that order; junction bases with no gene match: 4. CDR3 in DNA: TGTGCCAGCAGCCAAGATCTTACAGGGGATAATTCACCCCTCCACTTT. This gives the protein CASSQDLTGDNSPLHF.

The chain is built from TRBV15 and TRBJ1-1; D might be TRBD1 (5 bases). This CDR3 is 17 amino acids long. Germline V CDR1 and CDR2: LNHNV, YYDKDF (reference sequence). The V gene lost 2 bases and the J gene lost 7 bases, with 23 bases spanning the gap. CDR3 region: CATSRTTSRQLGVEAFF. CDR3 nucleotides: TGTGCCACCAGCAGAACCACTTCGAGGCAACTGGGGGTTGAAGCTTTCTTT.

CDR3 region: CASSLVGLAGEFTDTQYF. In DNA form, the CDR3 reads TGTGCCAGCAGCTTGGTCGGTCTAGCGGGAGAATTCACAGATACGCAGTATTTT. This rearrangement joins TRBV7-8 to TRBJ2-3, with TRBD2 matching over 10 bases. Trimming cost V 3 bases and J 2 bases; bases outside gene matches: 11. The germline V gene encodes CDR1 SGHVS and CDR2 FQNEAQ. There are 18 residues in the CDR3.

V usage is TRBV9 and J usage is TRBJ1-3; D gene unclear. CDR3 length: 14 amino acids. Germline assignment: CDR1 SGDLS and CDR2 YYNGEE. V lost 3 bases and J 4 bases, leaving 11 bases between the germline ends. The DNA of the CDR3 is TGTGCCAGCAGCGATACGGGGAGAGGAAACACCATATATTTT. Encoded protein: CASSDTGRGNTIYF.

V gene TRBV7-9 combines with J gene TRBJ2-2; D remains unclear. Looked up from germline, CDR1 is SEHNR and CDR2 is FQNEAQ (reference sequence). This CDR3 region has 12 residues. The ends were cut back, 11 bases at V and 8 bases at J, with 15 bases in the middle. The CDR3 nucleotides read TGTGCCTTCGTGGAAGTGAGTGGGGAGCTGTTTTTT. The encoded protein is CAFVEVSGELFF.

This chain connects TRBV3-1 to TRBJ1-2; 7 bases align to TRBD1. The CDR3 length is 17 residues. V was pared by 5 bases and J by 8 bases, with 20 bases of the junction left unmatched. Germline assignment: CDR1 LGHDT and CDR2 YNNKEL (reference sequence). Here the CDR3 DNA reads TGTGCCAGCAGCACTCCGGGACAGACGTTTCTTACTTCGGGCTACACCTTC. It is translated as CASSTPGQTFLTSGYTF.

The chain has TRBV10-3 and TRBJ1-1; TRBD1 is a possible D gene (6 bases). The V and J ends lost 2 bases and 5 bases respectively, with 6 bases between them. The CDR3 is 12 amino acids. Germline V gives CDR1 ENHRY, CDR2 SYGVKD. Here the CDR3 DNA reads TGTGCCATCAGTGAGAGGGGGACTGAAGCTTTCTTT. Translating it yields CAISERGTEAFF.

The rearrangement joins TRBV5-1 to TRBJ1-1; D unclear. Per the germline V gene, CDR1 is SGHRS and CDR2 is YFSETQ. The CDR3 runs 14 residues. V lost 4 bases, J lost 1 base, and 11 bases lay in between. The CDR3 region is CASSVGYGNTEAFF. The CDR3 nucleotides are TGCGCCAGCAGCGTAGGTTATGGGAACACTGAAGCTTTCTTT.

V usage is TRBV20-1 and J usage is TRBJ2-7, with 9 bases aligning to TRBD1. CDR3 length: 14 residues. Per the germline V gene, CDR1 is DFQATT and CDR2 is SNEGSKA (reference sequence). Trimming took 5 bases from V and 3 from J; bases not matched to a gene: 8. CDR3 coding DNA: TGCAGTGCTGTCCGGGACAGGGAACTCTACGAGCAGTACTTC. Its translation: CSAVRDRELYEQYF.

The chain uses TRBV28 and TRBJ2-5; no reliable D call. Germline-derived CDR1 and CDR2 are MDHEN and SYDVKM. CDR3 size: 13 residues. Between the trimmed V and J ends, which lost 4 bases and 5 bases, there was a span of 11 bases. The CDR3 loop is CASSSGSRETQYF. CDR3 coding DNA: TGTGCCAGCAGTTCCGGCTCTAGGGAGACCCAGTACTTC.

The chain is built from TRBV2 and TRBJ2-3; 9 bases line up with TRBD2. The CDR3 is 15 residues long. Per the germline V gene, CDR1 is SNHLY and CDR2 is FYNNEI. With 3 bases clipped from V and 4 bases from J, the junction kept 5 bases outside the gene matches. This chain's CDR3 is CASSEIAGEADTQYF. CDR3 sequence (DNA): TGTGCCAGCAGTGAGATAGCGGGGGAGGCAGATACGCAGTATTTT.

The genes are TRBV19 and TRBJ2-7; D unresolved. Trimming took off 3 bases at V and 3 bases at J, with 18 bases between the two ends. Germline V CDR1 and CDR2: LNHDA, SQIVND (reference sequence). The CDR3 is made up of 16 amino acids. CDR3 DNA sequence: TGTGCCAGTAGTATCTCCTTGCGAACGACACACTACGAGCAGTACTTC. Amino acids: CASSISLRTTHYEQYF. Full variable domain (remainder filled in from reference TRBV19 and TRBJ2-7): DGGITQSPKYLFRKEGQNVTLSCEQNLNHDAMYWYRQDPGQGLRLIYYSQIVNDFQKGDIAEGYSVSREKKESFPLTVTSAQKNPTAFYLCASSISLRTTHYEQYFGPGTRLTVT.

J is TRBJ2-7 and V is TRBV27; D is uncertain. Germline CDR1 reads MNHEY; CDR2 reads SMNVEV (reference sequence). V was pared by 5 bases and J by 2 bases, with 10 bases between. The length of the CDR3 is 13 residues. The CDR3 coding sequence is TGTGCCAGCAGTCCCCGGGCGACCTACGAGCAGTACTTC. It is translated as CASSPRATYEQYF.

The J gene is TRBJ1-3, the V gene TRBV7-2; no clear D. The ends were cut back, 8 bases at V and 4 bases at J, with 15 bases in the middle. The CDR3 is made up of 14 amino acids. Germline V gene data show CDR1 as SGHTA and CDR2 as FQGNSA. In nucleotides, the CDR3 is TGTGCCAGCCTCTTCCCGTGGCCAGGAAACACCATATATTTT. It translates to CASLFPWPGNTIYF. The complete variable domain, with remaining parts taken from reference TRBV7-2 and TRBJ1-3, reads GAGVSQSPSNKVTEKGKDVELRCDPISGHTALYWYRQSLGQGLEFLIYFQGNSAPDKSGLPSDRFSAERTGGSVSTLTIQRTQQEDSAVYLCASLFPWPGNTIYFGEGSWLTVV.

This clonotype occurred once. CDR3 loop: CASSPSGAGELFF. CDR3 coding DNA: TGTGCCAGCAGCCCCTCCGGCGCCGGGGAGCTGTTTTTT. The chain carries TRBV9 and TRBJ2-2; no definite D call. The V gene's germline CDR1 is SGDLS and CDR2 YYNGEE. The ends were cut back, 4 bases at V and 6 bases at J, with 10 bases in the middle. There are 13 residues in the CDR3. The complete variable domain, with remaining parts taken from reference TRBV9 and TRBJ2-2, reads DSGVTQTPKHLITATGQRVTLRCSPRSGDLSVYWYQQSLDQGLQFLIQYYNGEERAKGNILERFSAQQFPDLHSELNLSSLELGDSALYFCASSPSGAGELFFGEGSRLTVL.

CDR3 in DNA: TGCAGTGCTAACAGGGGAGCCCAAGAGACCCAGTACTTC. Protein sequence: CSANRGAQETQYF. This rearrangement joins TRBV20-1 to TRBJ2-5; 7 bases agree with TRBD1. This CDR3 region has 13 residues. Per germline, CDR1 DFQATT and CDR2 SNEGSKA (reference sequence). Germline trimming cut 4 bases from V and 1 base from J; bases unmatched to any gene: 3.

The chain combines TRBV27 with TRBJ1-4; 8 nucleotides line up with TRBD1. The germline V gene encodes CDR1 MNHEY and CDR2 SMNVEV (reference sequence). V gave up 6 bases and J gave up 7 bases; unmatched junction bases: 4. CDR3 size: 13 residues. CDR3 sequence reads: CASRGQGGEKLFF. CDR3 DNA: TGTGCCAGCAGAGGACAGGGAGGTGAAAAACTGTTTTTT.

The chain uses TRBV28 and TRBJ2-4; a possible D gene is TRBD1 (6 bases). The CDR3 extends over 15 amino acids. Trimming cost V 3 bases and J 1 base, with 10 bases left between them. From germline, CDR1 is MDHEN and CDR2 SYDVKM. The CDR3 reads CASSFPTGAKNIQYF. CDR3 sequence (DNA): TGTGCCAGCAGTTTCCCCACAGGGGCCAAAAACATTCAGTACTTC.